The 31 T cell receptor beta chains below were found in one sample sequenced in a study of T-cell memory formation after mild COVID-19. TCRdb re-derived calls from the 5' RACE reads in MiXCR, one entry per CDR3 protein. The data show roughly 600,000 distinct CDR3 sequences, 18% seen once. The specimen sequenced was PBMCs or a T cell subset sorted from them (not recorded which). Source of these receptors: an adult woman who had mild COVID-19 (a few samples of this study predate the infection). Cell type and time point are not known.

The J gene is TRBJ2-4, the V gene TRBV20-1; possibly TRBD1 for D (6 bases). The V gene lost 6 bases and the J gene lost 3 bases, with 15 bases spanning the gap. Germline loops: CDR1 DFQATT, CDR2 SNEGSKA (reference sequence). The CDR3 is made up of 14 amino acids. CDR3 region: CSAPKDSDKNIQYF. Here the CDR3 DNA reads TGCAGTGCCCCCAAGGACAGTGACAAAAACATTCAGTACTTC.

The V and J genes are TRBV5-1 and TRBJ1-2; TRBD1 matches at 8 bases. The trim removed 0 bases at V and 6 bases at J, leaving 4 bases unmatched. The CDR3 covers 14 residues. Germline values: CDR1 SGHRS, CDR2 YFSETQ. The CDR3 DNA follows: TGCGCCAGCAGCTTGGCAGGGGGCACACATGGCTACACCTTC. Its protein is CASSLAGGTHGYTF.

The V call is TRBV13, the J call TRBJ2-3; no reliable D call. Trimming took 5 bases from V and 2 from J, leaving 14 bases between them. Germline assignment: CDR1 PRHDT and CDR2 FYEKMQ (reference sequence). This CDR3 spans 15 amino acids. The CDR3 coding sequence is TGTGCCAGCAGCCCCGGGTGGGGTTACACAGATACGCAGTATTTT. Translating it yields CASSPGWGYTDTQYF.

This clonotype has only a few counts. V is TRBV5-5 and J is TRBJ2-6; the D gene is possibly TRBD2 (5 bases). CDR3 length: 15 amino acids. Trimming pared 10 bases from V and 4 bases from J, leaving 18 bases between. Germline V lookup: CDR1 SGHKS, CDR2 YYEKEE (reference sequence). The CDR3 DNA reads TGTGCCTCCCAATGGGGAGTTCGGGGGGCCAACGTCCTGACTTTC. Amino acid sequence: CASQWGVRGANVLTF. The entire variable domain, with the rest obtained from reference TRBV5-5 and TRBJ2-6, is as follows: DAGVTQSPTHLIKTRGQQVTLRCSPISGHKSVSWYQQVLGQGPQFIFQYYEKEERGRGNFPDRFSARQFPNYSSELNVNALLLGDSALYLCASQWGVRGANVLTFGAGSRLTVL.

This clonotype has a handful of counts. This sequence joins TRBV12-3 or TRBV12-4 and TRBJ2-2; tentatively, D is TRBD1 (5 bases). V dropped 8 bases and J dropped 2 bases, with 9 bases sitting between them. The CDR3 is 13 residues long. The CDR3 DNA is TGTGCCAGCGGTGACAGAAACACCGGGGAGCTGTTTTTT. It yields the protein CASGDRNTGELFF.

This clonotype came up a few times. The V call is TRBV7-2, the J call TRBJ1-4; 11 bases agree with TRBD1. Germline-derived CDR1 and CDR2 are SGHTA and FQGNSA. V was clipped by 2 bases and J by 9 bases; unmatched bases: 8. This CDR3 is built from 16 residues. Here the CDR3 DNA reads TGTGCCAGCAGCTTATCGGACAGGGGGCAAATGAAAAAACTGTTTTTT. Translating gives CASSLSDRGQMKKLFF.

This clonotype was detected only a few times. The chain has TRBV12-3 or TRBV12-4 and TRBJ1-1, with a possible D match to TRBD1 (5 bases). V lost 1 base and J lost 11, with 8 bases in between. CDR3 size: 11 residues. DNA for the CDR3: TGTGCCAGCAGTTTAGGAGGGGACGCTTTCTTT. It specifies CASSLGGDAFF.

J is TRBJ1-6 and V is TRBV30; TRBD1 is a possible D gene (5 bases). There are 13 residues in the CDR3. Germline assignment: CDR1 GTSNPN and CDR2 SVGIG (reference sequence). V was shortened by 1 base and J by 7 bases, with 8 bases between the two germline ends. As DNA, the CDR3 is TGTGCCTGGAGTGGGCAGGGAAATTCACCCCTCCACTTT. Its translation is CAWSGQGNSPLHF.

In its sample, this clonotype was seen a few times. The rearrangement uses TRBV12-3 or TRBV12-4 and TRBJ2-3, with TRBD1 matching 7 bases. The CDR3 is 14 residues long. The ends lost 7 bases at V and 3 bases at J; junction bases unmatched: 7. In DNA, the CDR3 is TGTGCCAGCAACAACAGGGGTGGGACAGATACGCAGTATTTT. This codes for CASNNRGGTDTQYF.

The table lists this clonotype with a few counts. The chain is built from TRBV20-1 and TRBJ2-5, with 9 bases identical to TRBD2. The junction had 12 bases not matched to a gene; V was cut back by 2 bases and J by 5 bases. The germline V gene has CDR1 DFQATT and CDR2 SNEGSKA (reference sequence). This CDR3 contains 16 residues. The CDR3 DNA is TGCAGTGCTAGACCCGCCGGCGGGAGGGCCGGGGAGACCCAGTACTTC. This codes for CSARPAGGRAGETQYF.

The CDR3 loop is CASSPGLQLNNEQFF. DNA for the CDR3: TGTGCCAGCAGTCCCGGACTTCAGCTCAACAATGAGCAGTTCTTC. This chain joins TRBV12-3 or TRBV12-4 and TRBJ2-1; maybe TRBD2 (5 bases). Between the trimmed V and J ends, which lost 5 bases and 5 bases, there was a span of 16 bases. This CDR3 is built from 15 residues.

The rearrangement uses TRBV24-1 and TRBJ1-3; D not resolved. Germline CDR1 KGHDR, CDR2 SFDVKD. The V end was cut by 1 base, the J end by 0 bases, with 6 bases between. The CDR3 has 15 residues. The CDR3 protein is CATSDFRNSGNTIYF. The CDR3 DNA follows: TGTGCCACCAGTGATTTCCGAAACTCTGGAAACACCATATATTTT.

This clonotype has ten or more counts. The chain combines TRBV7-2 with TRBJ2-2; 9 bases map to TRBD2. Unmatched junction bases numbered 0, after V lost 1 base and J lost 0 bases. Germline CDR1 SGHTA, CDR2 FQGNSA. This CDR3 has 16 amino acids. This chain's CDR3 is CASSLVAGANTGELFF. The CDR3 nucleotides are TGTGCCAGCAGCTTAGTAGCGGGAGCGAACACCGGGGAGCTGTTTTTT.

The table lists this clonotype with a few counts. The chain joins TRBV12-3 or TRBV12-4 to TRBJ1-1; 11 nucleotides agree with TRBD1. The CDR3 spans 17 residues. Losses at the gene ends were 6 bases for V and 5 bases for J; bases not matched to a gene: 14. In nucleotides, the CDR3 is TGTGCCAGCAGCAATCGGGACAGGGGGTCCGGAGGTACTGAAGCTTTCTTT. Its translation is CASSNRDRGSGGTEAFF.

This clonotype was seen more than once but under ten times. The chain links TRBV2 to TRBJ2-3, with D hard to call. Trimming removed 2 bases at V and 3 bases at J, with 6 bases between. This CDR3 has 13 residues. Germline loops: CDR1 SNHLY, CDR2 FYNNEI. Here the CDR3 reads CASSELRTDTQYF. The CDR3 bases are TGTGCCAGCAGTGAATTGCGGACAGATACGCAGTATTTT.

This clonotype was counted many times. The chain has TRBV4-1 and TRBJ2-7; 7 bases map to TRBD1. The CDR3 length is 16 residues. The ends lost 2 bases at V and 2 bases at J; junction bases unmatched: 9. Germline V gene lookup returns CDR1 MGHRA and CDR2 YSYEKL. In nucleotides, the CDR3 is TGCGCCAGCAGCCAACCCCCGGGACAGTCCACCTACGAGCAGTACTTC. Translated, it gives CASSQPPGQSTYEQYF.

This sequence joins TRBV9 and TRBJ2-7; D not resolved. V was shortened by 0 bases and J by 3 bases, with 7 bases between the two germline ends. Germline assignment: CDR1 SGDLS and CDR2 YYNGEE. The CDR3 is 13 residues long. CDR3 nucleotides: TGTGCCAGCAGCGTAGATCCCCGCTACGAGCAGTACTTC. It encodes CASSVDPRYEQYF.

With respect to this clonotype: Relative to the germline gene, one junction end is altered; a read error may explain this. This chain links TRBV5-1 with TRBJ1-6; no reliable D call. CDR3 length: 13 amino acids. Per the germline V gene, CDR1 is SGHRS and CDR2 is YFSETQ. This CDR3 reads CASSLQVDSPLHF. CDR3 coding DNA: TGCGCCAGCAGCTTGCAGGTGGATTCACCACTCCACTTT. The full variable domain, its missing parts supplied by reference TRBV5-1 and TRBJ1-6, is KAGVTQTPRYLIKTRGQQVTLSCSPISGHRSVSWYQQTPGQGLQFLFEYFSETQRNKGNFPGRFSGRQFSNSRSEMNVSTLELGDSALYLCASSLQVDSPLHFGNGTRLTVT.

This clonotype has just a few counts. The CDR3, as DNA: TGTGCCAGCAGTTACGAAGGAAATACGCAGTATTTT. Its protein product is CASSYEGNTQYF. The chain is built from TRBV6-5 and TRBJ2-3, with D uncertain. Germline V gene data show CDR1 as MNHEY and CDR2 as SVGAGI. V was clipped by 2 bases and J by 7 bases, with 7 bases between them. CDR3 length equals 12 residues.

This clonotype was counted between two and nine times. This chain connects TRBV30 to TRBJ2-3, with TRBD1 matching 8 bases. The germline V gene has CDR1 GTSNPN and CDR2 SVGIG (reference sequence). The CDR3 sequence is 15 residues long. The J segment lost 3 bases and the V segment lost 1 base, leaving 6 bases of the junction unmatched. The CDR3: CAWSGKDRVTDTQYF. The CDR3 DNA reads TGTGCCTGGAGTGGAAAGGACAGGGTTACAGATACGCAGTATTTT.

The V call is TRBV3-1, the J call TRBJ1-2, with 8 bases fitting TRBD1. CDR3 length: 15 residues. With 4 bases clipped from V and 8 bases from J, the junction kept 12 bases outside the gene matches. Germline V CDR1 and CDR2: LGHDT, YNNKEL (reference sequence). CDR3 residues: CASSRRTGQPGGYTF. DNA of the CDR3: TGTGCCAGCAGCCGTCGGACAGGGCAGCCGGGGGGCTACACCTTC.

V and J are TRBV29-1 and TRBJ2-7, with unresolved D. Germline V gene lookup returns CDR1 SQVTM and CDR2 ANQGSEA. V was trimmed by 4 bases and J by 7 bases, leaving 17 bases between them. The CDR3 has 13 residues. The CDR3 DNA sequence: TGCAGCGTTGCATCCGCGAACCGTGGGGAGCAGTACTTC. This gives the protein CSVASANRGEQYF.

This clonotype was detected only a few times. The genes are TRBV11-2 and TRBJ2-5; D gene unclear. The CDR3 totals 15 residues. Trimming removed 0 bases from V and 5 bases from J, with 13 bases in between. Germline V lookup: CDR1 SGHAT, CDR2 FQNNGV. CDR3 sequence reads: CASSLDRPVTETQYF. CDR3 sequence (DNA): TGTGCCAGCAGCTTAGACCGCCCCGTTACGGAGACCCAGTACTTC. The whole variable domain, remainder taken from reference TRBV11-2 and TRBJ2-5, is EAGVAQSPRYKIIEKRQSVAFWCNPISGHATLYWYQQILGQGPKLLIQFQNNGVVDDSQLPKDRFSAERLKGVDSTLKIQPAKLEDSAVYLCASSLDRPVTETQYFGPGTRLLVL.

V is TRBV20-1 and J is TRBJ1-2; a possible D gene is TRBD1 (5 bases). The V end lost 1 base, the J end lost 7 bases, and 16 bases lay between the germline ends. CDR1 and CDR2 from the germline V gene are DFQATT and SNEGSKA (reference sequence). CDR3 length equals 14 residues. CDR3 loop: CSARGLGGKGGYTF. CDR3 bases: TGCAGTGCTAGAGGTCTGGGGGGGAAAGGTGGCTACACCTTC.

This clonotype has only a few counts. The chain joins TRBV25-1 to TRBJ2-1; 7 bases fit TRBD2. CDR3 length: 18 residues. CDR1 and CDR2 (germline): MGHDK, SYGVNS. V dropped 2 bases and J dropped 0; count of bases not matched to a gene: 10. In DNA form, the CDR3 reads TGTGCCAGCAGTGAACGAAAAGGGGTAGCGGGCTCCTACAATGAGCAGTTCTTC. Protein sequence: CASSERKGVAGSYNEQFF.

This clonotype appeared a few times. The chain employs TRBV20-1 and TRBJ2-1; 9 bases map to TRBD1. CDR3 length: 13 amino acids. V dropped 7 bases and J dropped 14; count of bases not matched to a gene: 15. Per the germline V gene, CDR1 is DFQATT and CDR2 is SNEGSKA (reference sequence). Written as DNA, the CDR3 is TGCAGTGGCCGACAGGGGGTATCGGGTAAGGAGTTCTTC. Translating it yields CSGRQGVSGKEFF.

This chain connects TRBV6-5 to TRBJ1-1, with 9 bases lining up with TRBD1. After removal of 6 bases from V and 3 bases from J, the junction contained 11 bases not matched to a gene. The CDR3 spans 16 residues. Germline V gene sequence: CDR1 MNHEY, CDR2 SVGAGI. The CDR3 sequence: CASSPRQGGLDTEAFF. In nucleotides, the CDR3 is TGTGCCAGCAGCCCGCGACAGGGGGGCTTGGACACTGAAGCTTTCTTT.

The rearrangement uses TRBV7-3 and TRBJ2-3; 9 positions match TRBD1. The CDR3 is 16 residues long. V gave up 5 bases and J gave up 5 bases; unmatched junction bases: 11. The germline V gene has CDR1 SGHTA and CDR2 FQGTGA. The CDR3 protein is CASSKQGALSLDTQYF. CDR3 bases: TGTGCCAGCAGCAAACAGGGGGCGCTTAGTCTAGATACGCAGTATTTT.

This clonotype was seen many times. The chain carries TRBV6-5 and TRBJ2-3; the D gene is possibly TRBD2 (5 bases). V lost 6 bases and J lost 4, with 14 bases in between. Germline CDR1 and CDR2: MNHEY and SVGAGI. This CDR3 comprises 14 residues. CDR3 DNA sequence: TGTGCCAGCAGGGAAGGGCCCGGGGCAGATACGCAGTATTTT. Protein: CASREGPGADTQYF.

The chain carries TRBV3-1 and TRBJ2-7; no clear D. V lost 0 bases and J 5 bases, leaving 11 bases between the germline ends. This CDR3 comprises 14 residues. The germline V gene has CDR1 LGHDT and CDR2 YNNKEL (reference sequence). CDR3 in amino acids: CASSQDFGRHEQYF. In DNA, the CDR3 is TGTGCCAGCAGCCAAGATTTTGGGCGACACGAGCAGTACTTC.

This clonotype was observed at least ten times. The genes are TRBV7-9 and TRBJ1-5; D remains unclear. Germline values: CDR1 SEHNR, CDR2 FQNEAQ (reference sequence). The CDR3 loop spans 15 amino acids. The ends were cut back, 6 bases at V and 0 bases at J, with 12 bases in the middle. The CDR3 loop is CASRPGPISNQPQHF. The CDR3 region has the DNA TGTGCCAGCAGGCCGGGCCCCATTAGCAATCAGCCCCAGCATTTT.